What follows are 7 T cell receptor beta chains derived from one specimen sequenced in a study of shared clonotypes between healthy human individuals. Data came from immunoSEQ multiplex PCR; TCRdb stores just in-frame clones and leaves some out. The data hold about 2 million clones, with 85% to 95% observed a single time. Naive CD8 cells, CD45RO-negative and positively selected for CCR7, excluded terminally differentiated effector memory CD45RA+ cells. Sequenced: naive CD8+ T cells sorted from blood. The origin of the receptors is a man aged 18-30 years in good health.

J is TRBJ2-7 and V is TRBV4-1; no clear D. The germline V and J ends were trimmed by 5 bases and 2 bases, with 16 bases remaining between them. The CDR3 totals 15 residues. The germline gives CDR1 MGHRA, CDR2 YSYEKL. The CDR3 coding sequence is TGCGCCAGCAGCTTCAAGGTAGACGCAACCTACGAGCAGTACTTC. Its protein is CASSFKVDATYEQYF.

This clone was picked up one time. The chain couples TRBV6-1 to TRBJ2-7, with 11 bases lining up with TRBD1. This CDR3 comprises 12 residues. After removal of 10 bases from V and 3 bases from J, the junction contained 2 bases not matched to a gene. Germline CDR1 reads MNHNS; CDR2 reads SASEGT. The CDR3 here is CAIGTGGYEQYF. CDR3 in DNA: TGTGCCATCGGGACAGGGGGCTACGAGCAGTACTTC.

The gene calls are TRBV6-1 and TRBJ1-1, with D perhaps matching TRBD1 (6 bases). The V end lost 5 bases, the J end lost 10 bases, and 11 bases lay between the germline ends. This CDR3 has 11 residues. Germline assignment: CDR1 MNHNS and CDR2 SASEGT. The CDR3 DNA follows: TGTGCCAGCAGTATTCAGGGGAGAGCTTTCTTT. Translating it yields CASSIQGRAFF.

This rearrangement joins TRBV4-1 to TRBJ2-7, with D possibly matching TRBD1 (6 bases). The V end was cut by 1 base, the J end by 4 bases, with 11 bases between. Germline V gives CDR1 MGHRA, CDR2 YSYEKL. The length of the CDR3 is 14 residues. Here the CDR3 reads CASSQAQGMYEQYF. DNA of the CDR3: TGCGCCAGCAGCCAAGCCCAGGGGATGTACGAGCAGTACTTC.

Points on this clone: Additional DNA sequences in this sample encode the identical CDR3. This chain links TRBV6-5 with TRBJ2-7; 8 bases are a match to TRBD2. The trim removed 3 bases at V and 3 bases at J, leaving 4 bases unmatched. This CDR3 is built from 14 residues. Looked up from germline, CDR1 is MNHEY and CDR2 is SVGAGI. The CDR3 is CASSYGAGDYEQYF. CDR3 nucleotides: TGTGCCAGCAGTTATGGAGCGGGAGACTACGAGCAGTACTTC.

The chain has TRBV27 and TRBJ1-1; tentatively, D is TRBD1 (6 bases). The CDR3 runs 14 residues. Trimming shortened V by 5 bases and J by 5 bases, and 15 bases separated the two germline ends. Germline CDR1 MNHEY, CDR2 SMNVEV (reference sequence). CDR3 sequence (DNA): TGTGCCAGCAGTAACAGGGAGGCGCGTACTGAAGCTTTCTTT. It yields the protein CASSNREARTEAFF.

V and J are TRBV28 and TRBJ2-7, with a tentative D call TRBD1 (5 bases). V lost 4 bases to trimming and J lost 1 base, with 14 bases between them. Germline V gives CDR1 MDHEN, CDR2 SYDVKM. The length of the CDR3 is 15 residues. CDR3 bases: TGTGCCAGCAGTTATCGGACAACGCTATCCTACGAGCAGTACTTC. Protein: CASSYRTTLSYEQYF.